Presented here are 11 T cell receptor beta chains from one specimen sequenced in a study of cytomegalovirus exposure and HLA in healthy donors. Primers included in the PCR were 60 Vbeta and 13 Jbeta primers. The assay was immunoSEQ multiplex PCR, and TCRdb's table has in-frame clones only and misses some. The sample lists 79,000 or so clones, over 60% occurring once. Sequencing used PBMCs. The origin of the receptors is a middle-aged woman in good health and CMV-seropositive.

This clone has more than one count but fewer than ten. For the CDR3, the DNA is TGTGCCGCGGGCGTCGGCACTGAAGCTTTCTTT. This sequence encodes CAAGVGTEAFF. V gene TRBV19 combines with J gene TRBJ1-1; D ambiguous. The CDR3 runs 11 residues. Germline V gene lookup returns CDR1 LNHDA and CDR2 SQIVND (reference sequence). V lost 11 bases and J lost 4, with 11 bases in between.

The chain joins TRBV15 to TRBJ1-5; D uncertain. V was trimmed by 1 base and J by 2 bases, leaving 3 bases between them. The CDR3 extends over 13 amino acids. Germline CDR1 reads LNHNV; CDR2 reads YYDKDF (reference sequence). The CDR3 loop is CATSRGGNQPQHF. CDR3 nucleotides: TGTGCCACCAGCAGAGGCGGCAATCAGCCCCAGCATTTT.

The V and J genes are TRBV15 and TRBJ2-6, with 10 nucleotides matching TRBD1. Germline CDR1 reads LNHNV; CDR2 reads YYDKDF (reference sequence). The trim removed 0 bases at V and 4 bases at J, leaving 12 bases unmatched. The CDR3 is 20 amino acids. This CDR3 reads CATSRDFRDRGFSGANVLTF. CDR3 coding DNA: TGTGCCACCAGCAGAGATTTCCGGGACAGGGGATTCTCCGGGGCCAACGTCCTGACTTTC.

The chain is built from TRBV5-1 and TRBJ1-1, with D possibly matching TRBD1 (6 bases). Trimming removed 0 bases from V and 7 bases from J, with 7 bases in between. CDR3 size: 12 residues. Germline V gives CDR1 SGHRS, CDR2 YFSETQ. CDR3 DNA sequence: TGCGCCAGCAGCTTGGGGGGGCTTGAAGCTTTCTTT. Its translation is CASSLGGLEAFF.

This chain links TRBV5-5 with TRBJ2-7; no clear D. The CDR3 has 15 residues. Trimming removed 0 bases at V and 2 bases at J, with 12 bases between. CDR1 and CDR2 (germline): SGHKS, YYEKEE (reference sequence). CDR3 in amino acids: CASSLGPDRAYEQYF. CDR3 sequence (DNA): TGTGCCAGCAGCTTGGGGCCCGACCGGGCCTACGAGCAGTACTTC.

This chain connects TRBV19 to TRBJ1-4, with 10 bases matching TRBD1. V trimming: 6 bases; J trimming: 10 bases; junction bases outside the gene matches: 8. CDR1 and CDR2 (germline): LNHDA, SQIVND (reference sequence). The CDR3 covers 14 residues. The chain's CDR3 is CASRPDRGPRKLFF. DNA for the CDR3: TGTGCCAGTAGGCCAGACAGGGGGCCAAGAAAACTGTTTTTT.

This clone was found a few times. The rearrangement joins TRBV11-2 to TRBJ2-5; TRBD2 matches 10 bases. Germline CDR1 SGHAT, CDR2 FQNNGV. The junction had 6 bases not matched to a gene; V was cut back by 6 bases and J by 2 bases. CDR3 size: 15 residues. CDR3: CASSRGLAEQETQYF. CDR3 sequence (DNA): TGTGCCAGCAGTCGTGGACTAGCGGAGCAAGAGACCCAGTACTTC.

The chain combines TRBV7-2 with TRBJ2-7; 8 bases agree with TRBD1. J lost 3 bases, V lost 1 base, and 8 bases had no gene match. The germline gives CDR1 SGHTA, CDR2 FQGNSA. The CDR3 runs to 16 residues. The CDR3 sequence: CASSLGDRGRGYEQYF. The CDR3 DNA sequence: TGTGCCAGCAGCTTAGGCGACAGGGGAAGGGGCTACGAGCAGTACTTC.

There are a few counts of this clone. The chain combines TRBV7-8 with TRBJ2-7; no reliable D call. There are 14 residues in the CDR3. CDR1 and CDR2 (germline): SGHVS, FQNEAQ. With 2 bases removed from V and 2 bases from J, the gap between germline ends came to 10 bases. CDR3 protein: CASSLLVGTYEQYF. CDR3 in DNA: TGTGCCAGCAGCTTACTTGTGGGCACCTACGAGCAGTACTTC. Complete variable domain (other parts from reference TRBV7-8 and TRBJ2-7): GAGVSQSPRYKVAKRGQDVALRCDPISGHVSLFWYQQALGQGPEFLTYFQNEAQLDKSGLPSDRFFAERPEGSVSTLKIQRTQQEDSAVYLCASSLLVGTYEQYFGPGTRLTVT.

The chain couples TRBV29-1 to TRBJ1-3, with 7 bases fitting TRBD1. The CDR3 spans 12 residues. In germline, CDR1 is SQVTM, CDR2 ANQGSEA. V was pared by 6 bases and J by 3 bases, with 2 bases of the junction left unmatched. Here the CDR3 DNA reads TGCAGCGTGACAGGGTTTGGAAACACCATATATTTT. Residues: CSVTGFGNTIYF. The whole variable domain, filled in from reference TRBV29-1 and TRBJ1-3, reads SAVISQKPSRDICQRGTSLTIQCQVDSQVTMMFWYRQQPGQSLTLIATANQGSEATYESGFVIDKFPISRPNLTFSTLTVSNMSPEDSSIYLCSVTGFGNTIYFGEGSWLTVV.

This chain links TRBV4-1 with TRBJ2-2, with D possibly being TRBD1 (5 bases). This CDR3 is 18 amino acids long. Trimming removed 4 bases from V and 1 base from J, with 19 bases in between. Per the germline V gene, CDR1 is MGHRA and CDR2 is YSYEKL. The CDR3 DNA is TGCGCCAGCAGCCCCATTCTTCCGACGACAGAGAACACCGGGGAGCTGTTTTTT. Translating gives CASSPILPTTENTGELFF.